Shown below are 3 T cell receptor beta chains from a single sample sequenced in a study of blood T cell repertoires in COVID-19 (dated by TCRdb to 2018 to 2020). Receptors were amplified or captured by the immunoSEQ multiplex PCR assay. TCRdb provides this immuneACCESS table in a form limited to in-frame rearrangements. Some clones are lacking; in checked studies, under half of them reflect an unresolved V gene, and why the rest are absent is not known. The sample table lists about 320,000 clones, roughly nine tenths of them with a count of one. The top ten constitute 3.9% of the sample. Sequencing used PBMCs or T cells enriched from blood (not recorded which). The receptors come from a young woman who had been exposed to COVID-19.

The chain employs TRBV7-3 and TRBJ2-3; D gene unclear. V lost 1 base and J lost 0, with 5 bases in between. This CDR3 has 14 amino acids. Germline assignment: CDR1 SGHTA and CDR2 FQGTGA. The CDR3 coding sequence is TGTGCCAGCAGCTTAAGGCCCAGCACAGATACGCAGTATTTT. Protein product: CASSLRPSTDTQYF.

The chain combines TRBV20-1 with TRBJ1-1, with D perhaps matching TRBD1 (6 bases). The CDR3 consists of 11 residues. Germline V gives CDR1 DFQATT, CDR2 SNEGSKA (reference sequence). V was clipped by 5 bases and J by 10 bases, with 14 bases between them. DNA for the CDR3: TGCAGTGCTTGGACAGAAGGGGTAGCTTTCTTT. Protein product: CSAWTEGVAFF.

This chain joins TRBV6-4 and TRBJ1-6; possible D gene TRBD1, 5 bases. Germline-derived CDR1 and CDR2 are MRHNA and SNTAGT. CDR3 length: 14 residues. V dropped 0 bases and J dropped 10 bases, with 10 bases sitting between them. Written as DNA, the CDR3 is TGTGCCAGCAGTGACTCGGCAGGGATATCACCCCTCCACTTT. This translates into CASSDSAGISPLHF.